This T cell receptor beta chain is from a study of radiation and T cells in renal cell carcinoma. About the research overall: Nephrectomy followed 15 Gy stereotactic body radiation by 4 weeks. General study results and limits: Without pretreatment biopsies, baseline tumor clonotype presence was undetermined.

Time point defined: baseline pretreatment blood. Treatment meaning: 15 Gy SBRT to primary tumor, nephrectomy 4 weeks later. After SBRT, blood was collected at 2 and 4 weeks, plus baseline. The tumor was a clear cell renal cell carcinoma. Germline CDR1 is SEHNR and CDR2 is FQNEAQ (reference sequence). Trimming cost V 5 bases and J 0 bases, with 8 bases left between them. This CDR3 has 14 amino acids. As concerns this clone: Its antigen remains unknown.

Clones were read by immunoSEQ multiplex PCR, and TCRdb kept only the in-frame ones, dropping some. The sample yields 150,000 or so clones, roughly 85% seen once. Sample: blood, taken from a patient whose treatment included radiotherapy and nephrectomy. This TCR was sampled from a woman in her forties or fifties with renal cell carcinoma. The chain uses TRBV7-9 and TRBJ1-5; D uncertain. The CDR3 here is CASSGGVSNQPQHF. Written as DNA, the CDR3 is TGTGCCAGCAGCGGCGGAGTTAGCAATCAGCCCCAGCATTTT.